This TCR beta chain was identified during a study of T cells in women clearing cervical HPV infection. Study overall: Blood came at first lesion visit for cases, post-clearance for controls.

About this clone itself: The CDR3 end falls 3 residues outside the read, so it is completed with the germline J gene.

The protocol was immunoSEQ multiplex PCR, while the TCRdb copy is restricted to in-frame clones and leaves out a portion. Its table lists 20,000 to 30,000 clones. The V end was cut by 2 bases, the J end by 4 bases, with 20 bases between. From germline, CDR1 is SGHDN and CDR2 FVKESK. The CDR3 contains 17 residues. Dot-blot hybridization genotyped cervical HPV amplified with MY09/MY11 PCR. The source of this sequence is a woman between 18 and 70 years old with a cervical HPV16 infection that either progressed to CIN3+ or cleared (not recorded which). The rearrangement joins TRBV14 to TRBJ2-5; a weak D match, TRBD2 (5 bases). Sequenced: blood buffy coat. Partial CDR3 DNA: TGTGCCAGCAGCCAAAGGACTCGGGCGATCGGTGGAGAGACC. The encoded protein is CASSQRTRAIGGET. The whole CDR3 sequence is CASSQRTRAIGGETQYF.